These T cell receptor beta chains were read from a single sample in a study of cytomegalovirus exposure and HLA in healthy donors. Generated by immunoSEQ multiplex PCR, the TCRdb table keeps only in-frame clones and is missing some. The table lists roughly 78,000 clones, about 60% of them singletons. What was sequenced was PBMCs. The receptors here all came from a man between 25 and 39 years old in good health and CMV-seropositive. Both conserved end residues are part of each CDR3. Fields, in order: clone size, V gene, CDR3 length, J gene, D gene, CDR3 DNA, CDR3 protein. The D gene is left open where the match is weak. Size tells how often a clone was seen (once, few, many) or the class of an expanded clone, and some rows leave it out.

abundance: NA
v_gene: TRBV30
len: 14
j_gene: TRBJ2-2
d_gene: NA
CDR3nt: TGTGCTTGGAGTGGGGGCCCAGCCACCGGGGAGCTGTTTTTT
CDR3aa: CAWSGGPATGELFF

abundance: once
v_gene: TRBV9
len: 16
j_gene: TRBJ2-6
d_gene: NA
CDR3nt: TGTGCCAGCAGCGTTACCGACACGTGGGGGGCCAACGTCCTGACTTTC
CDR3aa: CASSVTDTWGANVLTF

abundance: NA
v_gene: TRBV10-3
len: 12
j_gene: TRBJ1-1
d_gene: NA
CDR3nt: TGTGCCACGCGGAGGGGAAACACTGAAGCTTTCTTT
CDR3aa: CATRRGNTEAFF

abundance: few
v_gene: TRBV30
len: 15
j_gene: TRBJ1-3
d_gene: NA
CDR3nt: TGTGCCTGGAGTGTGGGAGGCGTGGGGGGAAACACCATATATTTT
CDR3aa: CAWSVGGVGGNTIYF

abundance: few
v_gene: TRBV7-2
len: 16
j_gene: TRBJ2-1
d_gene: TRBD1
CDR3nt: TGTGCCAGCAGAAACCAACCGGGACAGGGGTACAATGAGCAGTTCTTC
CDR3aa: CASRNQPGQGYNEQFF

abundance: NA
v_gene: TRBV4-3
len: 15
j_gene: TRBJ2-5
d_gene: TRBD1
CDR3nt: TGCGCCAGCAGCCAAGATGGGGCCAGGGGGGAGACCCAGTACTTC
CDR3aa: CASSQDGARGETQYF

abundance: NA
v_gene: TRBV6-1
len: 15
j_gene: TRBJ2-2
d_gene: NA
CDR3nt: TGTGCCAGCAGTGTCGGACAGATAAACACCGGGGAGCTGTTTTTT
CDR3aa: CASSVGQINTGELFF

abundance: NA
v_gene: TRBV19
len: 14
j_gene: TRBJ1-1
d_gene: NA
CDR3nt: TGTGCTACCGTCGGGGGGGCGATGGGCACTGAAGCTTTCTTT
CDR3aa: CATVGGAMGTEAFF

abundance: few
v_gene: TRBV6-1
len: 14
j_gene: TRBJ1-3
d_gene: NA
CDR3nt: TGTGCCAGCAGTACCAGGGGCTCTGGAAACACCATATATTTT
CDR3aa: CASSTRGSGNTIYF

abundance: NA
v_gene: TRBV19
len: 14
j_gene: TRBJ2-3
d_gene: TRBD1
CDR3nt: TGTGCCAGTAGTACCGGGACAGGGCCAGATACGCAGTATTTT
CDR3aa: CASSTGTGPDTQYF

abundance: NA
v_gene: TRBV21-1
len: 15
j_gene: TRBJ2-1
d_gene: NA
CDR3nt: TGTGCCAGCAGCAAAGAACAGGGATCCTACAATGAGCAGTTCTTC
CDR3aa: CASSKEQGSYNEQFF

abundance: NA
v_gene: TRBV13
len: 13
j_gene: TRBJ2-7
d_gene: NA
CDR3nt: TGTGCCAGCAGCTTGGGGGGTTCCAACGAGCAGTACTTC
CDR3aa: CASSLGGSNEQYF

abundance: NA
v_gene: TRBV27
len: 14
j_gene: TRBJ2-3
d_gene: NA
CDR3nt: TGTGCCAGCAGCCCCCGACTAGGTAACGGTACGCAGTATTTT
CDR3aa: CASSPRLGNGTQYF

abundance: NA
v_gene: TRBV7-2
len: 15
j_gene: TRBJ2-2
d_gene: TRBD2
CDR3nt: TGTGCCAGCAGCCCAGCGGGAGGTTTCACCGGGGAGCTGTTTTTT
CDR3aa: CASSPAGGFTGELFF

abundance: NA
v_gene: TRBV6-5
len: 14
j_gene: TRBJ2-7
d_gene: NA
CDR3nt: TGTGCCAGCACCCAGACCGAGGGATCCTACGAGCAGTACTTC
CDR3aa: CASTQTEGSYEQYF

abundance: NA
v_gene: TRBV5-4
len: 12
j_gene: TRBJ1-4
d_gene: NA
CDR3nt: TGTGCCAGCAGCTTTGTCGATGAAAAACTGTTTTTT
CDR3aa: CASSFVDEKLFF

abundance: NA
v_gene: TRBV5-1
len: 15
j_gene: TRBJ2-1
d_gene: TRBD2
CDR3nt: TGCGCCAGCAGCTTGGAACTAGCGGGTGGGAATGAGCAGTTCTTC
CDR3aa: CASSLELAGGNEQFF

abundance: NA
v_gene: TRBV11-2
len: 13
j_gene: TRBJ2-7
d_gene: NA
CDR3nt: TGTGCCAGCAGCCGAGCCAGAAGCGGCGAGCAGTACTTC
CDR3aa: CASSRARSGEQYF

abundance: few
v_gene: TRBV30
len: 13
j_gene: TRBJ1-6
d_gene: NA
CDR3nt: TGTGCCTGGAGTAGGGGCATTAGTTCACCCCTCCACTTT
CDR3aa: CAWSRGISSPLHF

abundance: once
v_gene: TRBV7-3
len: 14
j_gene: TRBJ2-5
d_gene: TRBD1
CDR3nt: TGTGCCAGCAGCTTAGTGGGACAGGAGGAGACCCAGTACTTC
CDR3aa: CASSLVGQEETQYF

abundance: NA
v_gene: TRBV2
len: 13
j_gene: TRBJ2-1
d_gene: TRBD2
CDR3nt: TGTGCCAGCAGTGACCTAGCGGGGGGTGAGCAGTTCTTC
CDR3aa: CASSDLAGGEQFF

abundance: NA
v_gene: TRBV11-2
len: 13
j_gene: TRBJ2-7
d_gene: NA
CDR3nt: TGTGCCAGCAGCTTAGACGGGAATGGCGAGCAGTACTTC
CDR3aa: CASSLDGNGEQYF

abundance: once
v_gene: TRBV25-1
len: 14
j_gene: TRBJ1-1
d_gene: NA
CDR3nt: TGTGCCAGCAGTGCTTTGACTGTGAACACTGAAGCTTTCTTT
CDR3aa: CASSALTVNTEAFF

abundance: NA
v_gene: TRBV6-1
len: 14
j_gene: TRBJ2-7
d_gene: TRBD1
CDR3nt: TGTGCCAGCAGTGTTCAGACAGGGTTCTACGAGCAGTACTTC
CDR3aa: CASSVQTGFYEQYF

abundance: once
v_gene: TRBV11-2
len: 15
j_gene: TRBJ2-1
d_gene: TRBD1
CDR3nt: TGTGCCAGCAGCCCGGGACAGGGGACCTACAATGAGCAGTTCTTC
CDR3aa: CASSPGQGTYNEQFF

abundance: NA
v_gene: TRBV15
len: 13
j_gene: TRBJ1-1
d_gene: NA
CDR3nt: TGTGCCACCAGCAGAGATCAGGCAGCTGAAGCTTTCTTT
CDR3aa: CATSRDQAAEAFF

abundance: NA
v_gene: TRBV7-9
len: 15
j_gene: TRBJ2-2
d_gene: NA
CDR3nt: TGTGCCAGCAGCTTCGGGGGGCCGAACACCGGGGAGCTGTTTTTT
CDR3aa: CASSFGGPNTGELFF

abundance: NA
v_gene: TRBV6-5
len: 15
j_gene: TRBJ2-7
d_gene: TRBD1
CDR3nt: TGTGCCAGCAGTTACTCGGGGACAGGGCCCTACGAGCAGTACTTC
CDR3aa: CASSYSGTGPYEQYF

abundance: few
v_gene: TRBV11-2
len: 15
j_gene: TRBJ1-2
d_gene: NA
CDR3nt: TGTGCCAGCAGCTTAGAGGAACGGGCGGGGTATGGCTACACCTTC
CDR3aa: CASSLEERAGYGYTF

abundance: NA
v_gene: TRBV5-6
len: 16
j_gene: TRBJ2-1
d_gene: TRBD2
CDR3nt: TGTGCCAGCAGCTTGGCGGGACTAGCGGACTACAATGAGCAGTTCTTC
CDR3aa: CASSLAGLADYNEQFF

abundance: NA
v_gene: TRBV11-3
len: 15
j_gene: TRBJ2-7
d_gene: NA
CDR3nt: TGTGCCAGCAGCACCAGGACAACCTTAACCTACGAGCAGTACTTC
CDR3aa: CASSTRTTLTYEQYF

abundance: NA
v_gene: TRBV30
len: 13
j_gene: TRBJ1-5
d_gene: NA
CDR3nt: TGTGCCTGGAAGTCACAGAGCAATCAGCCCCAGCATTTT
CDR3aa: CAWKSQSNQPQHF

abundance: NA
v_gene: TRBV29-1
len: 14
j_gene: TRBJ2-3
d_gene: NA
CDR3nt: TGCAGCGTTGAAGGCGCCGATGGGCCGGATACGCAGTATTTT
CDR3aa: CSVEGADGPDTQYF

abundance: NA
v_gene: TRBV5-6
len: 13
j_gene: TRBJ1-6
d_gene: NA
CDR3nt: TGTGCCAGCAGCTTATACCAGGTCTCACCCCTCCACTTT
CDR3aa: CASSLYQVSPLHF

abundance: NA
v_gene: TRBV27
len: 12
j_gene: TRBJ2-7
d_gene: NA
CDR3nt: TGTGCCAGCAGAGGGGTGGCCTACGAGCAGTACTTC
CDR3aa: CASRGVAYEQYF

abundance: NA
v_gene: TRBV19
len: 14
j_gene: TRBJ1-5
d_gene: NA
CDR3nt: TGTGCCAGTAGTATTGAGGGGGTACAGCAGCCCCAGCATTTT
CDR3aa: CASSIEGVQQPQHF

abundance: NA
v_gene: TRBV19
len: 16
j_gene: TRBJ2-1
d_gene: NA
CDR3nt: TGTGCCAGTAGTCCCCAACAGGGCTACTCCAACAATGAGCAGTTCTTC
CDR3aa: CASSPQQGYSNNEQFF

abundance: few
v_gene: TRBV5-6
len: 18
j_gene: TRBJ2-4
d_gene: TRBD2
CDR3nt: TGTGCCAGCCACCTAGAGGCGCTAGCGGGGGGCCTCGGGGGCATTCAGTACTTC
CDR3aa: CASHLEALAGGLGGIQYF

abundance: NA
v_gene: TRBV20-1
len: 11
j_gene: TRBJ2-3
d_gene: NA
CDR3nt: TGCAGTGCTAGAGTGTCTTCCCTTCAGTATTTT
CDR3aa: CSARVSSLQYF

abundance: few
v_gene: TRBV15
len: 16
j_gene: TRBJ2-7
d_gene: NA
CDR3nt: TGTGCCACCAGCAGGGAGAGGACAGTGAGCTCCTACGAGCAGTACTTC
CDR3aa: CATSRERTVSSYEQYF

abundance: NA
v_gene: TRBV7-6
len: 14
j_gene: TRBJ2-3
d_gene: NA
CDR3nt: TGTGCCAGCAGCCTCCGACATACCACAGATACGCAGTATTTT
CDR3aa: CASSLRHTTDTQYF

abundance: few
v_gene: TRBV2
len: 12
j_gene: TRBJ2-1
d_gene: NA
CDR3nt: TGTGCCAGCAGTGAACTAAGTGGTGAGCAGTTCTTC
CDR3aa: CASSELSGEQFF

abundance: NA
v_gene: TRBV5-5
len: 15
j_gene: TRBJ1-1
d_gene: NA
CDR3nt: TGTGCCAGCAGCTTAGGTGGCAGGGTGTACACTGAAGCTTTCTTT
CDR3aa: CASSLGGRVYTEAFF

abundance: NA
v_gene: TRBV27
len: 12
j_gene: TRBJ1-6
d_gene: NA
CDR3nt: TGTGCCAGCAGCCTAGTTAATTCACCCCTCCACTTT
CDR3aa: CASSLVNSPLHF

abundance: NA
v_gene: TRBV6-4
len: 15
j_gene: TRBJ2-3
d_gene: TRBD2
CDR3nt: TGTGCCAGCAGTGACTCTAGCGGGGGGGCAGATACGCAGTATTTT
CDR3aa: CASSDSSGGADTQYF

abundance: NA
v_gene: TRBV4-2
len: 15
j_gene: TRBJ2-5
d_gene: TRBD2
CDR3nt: TGTGCCAGCAGCCAAGAAGTAGCGGGAGAAGAGACCCAGTACTTC
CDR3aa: CASSQEVAGEETQYF

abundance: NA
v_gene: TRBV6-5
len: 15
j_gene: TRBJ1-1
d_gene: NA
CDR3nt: TGTGCCAGCAGTCAAACGGCAGGGGTGAACACTGAAGCTTTCTTT
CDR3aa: CASSQTAGVNTEAFF

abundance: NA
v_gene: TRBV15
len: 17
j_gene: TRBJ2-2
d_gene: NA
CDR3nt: TGTGCCACCAGCAGAGCGCCCCCGGGACACAACACCGGGGAGCTGTTTTTT
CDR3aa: CATSRAPPGHNTGELFF

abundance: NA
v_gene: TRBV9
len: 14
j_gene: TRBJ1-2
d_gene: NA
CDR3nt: TGTGCCAGCAGCGTAGATCAGTCTAACTATGGCTACACCTTC
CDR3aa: CASSVDQSNYGYTF

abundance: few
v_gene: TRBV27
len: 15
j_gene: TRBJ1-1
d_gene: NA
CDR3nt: TGTGCCAGCAGTTTCACCTCTTCCCGCGGAACTGAAGCTTTCTTT
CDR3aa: CASSFTSSRGTEAFF

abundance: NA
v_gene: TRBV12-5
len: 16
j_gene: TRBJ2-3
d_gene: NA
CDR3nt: TGTGCTAGTGGTTTGGTACTCGATAAATCCCCAGATACGCAGTATTTT
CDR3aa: CASGLVLDKSPDTQYF

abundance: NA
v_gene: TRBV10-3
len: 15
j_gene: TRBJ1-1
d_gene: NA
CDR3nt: TGTGCCATCAGTGAGTCGATAGGGGGAAACACTGAAGCTTTCTTT
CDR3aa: CAISESIGGNTEAFF

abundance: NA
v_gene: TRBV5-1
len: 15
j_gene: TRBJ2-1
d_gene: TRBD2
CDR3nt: TGCGCCAGCAGCTCGGGGGCTAGCGGGGGCAATGAGCAGTTCTTC
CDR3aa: CASSSGASGGNEQFF

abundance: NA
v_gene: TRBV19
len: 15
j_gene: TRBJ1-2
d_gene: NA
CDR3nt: TGTGCCAGTAGTGGAGGTATGGGGATCAGCTATGGCTACACCTTC
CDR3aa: CASSGGMGISYGYTF

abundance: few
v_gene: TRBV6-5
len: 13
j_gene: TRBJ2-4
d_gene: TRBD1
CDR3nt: TGTGCCAGCAGTTCAGGGGGAGAAAACATTCAGTACTTC
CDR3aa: CASSSGGENIQYF

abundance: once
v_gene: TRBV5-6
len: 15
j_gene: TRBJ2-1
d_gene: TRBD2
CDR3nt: TGTGCCAGCAGCTTGGCCCCGGGGGGGAACAATGAGCAGTTCTTC
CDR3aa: CASSLAPGGNNEQFF

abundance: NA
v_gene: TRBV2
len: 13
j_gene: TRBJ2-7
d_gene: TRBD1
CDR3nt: TGTGCCAGCCGGGTGGGGACAGTGGCCGAGCAGTACTTC
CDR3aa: CASRVGTVAEQYF

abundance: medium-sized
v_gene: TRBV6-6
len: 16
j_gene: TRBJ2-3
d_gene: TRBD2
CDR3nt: TGTGCCAGCAGTTATTTACGGGGGGAGCGGACAGATACGCAGTATTTT
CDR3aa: CASSYLRGERTDTQYF

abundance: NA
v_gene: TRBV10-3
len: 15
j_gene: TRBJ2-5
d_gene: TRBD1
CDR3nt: TGTGCCATCAGCTACGGGACAGGGGGCGAAGAGACCCAGTACTTC
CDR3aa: CAISYGTGGEETQYF